This T cell receptor beta chain came from a study of monozygotic twins with inflammatory bowel disease. This CDR3 contains 14 residues. CDR1 and CDR2 from the germline V gene are LNHDA and SQIVND (reference sequence). From whole blood, total RNA was isolated without any sorting of T cells. From the 5' RACE reads, TCRdb lists one entry per CDR3 protein and no DNA. Recorded for this sample: tens of thousands of distinct CDR3 sequences. The gene calls are TRBV19 and TRBJ2-5; TCRdb outputs TRBD1, but without DNA this stays unchecked. The sequenced sample was blood. The clonotype comes from a human donor with ulcerative colitis or Crohn's disease, or a healthy co-twin of an affected twin (not recorded which). The CDR3 spells CASSPTGGRRTQYF.